Below, 8 T cell receptor beta chains from the same sample are listed, as sequenced in a study of blood T cell repertoires in COVID-19. Assay: immunoSEQ multiplex PCR; the TCRdb copy retains only in-frame clones and omits some. In the table there are around 80,000 clones, around 86% of which are singletons. Sequencing was performed on peripheral blood. The source is a human donor in a cohort sampled during active COVID-19.

The CDR3 spells CASSLGGGNTIYF. Written as DNA, the CDR3 is TGTGCCAGCAGCTTAGGGGGCGGAAACACCATATATTTT. The chain has TRBV7-9 and TRBJ1-3; possibly TRBD1 for D (5 bases). Deletions cut 1 base from V and 4 bases from J, with 5 bases between. CDR1 and CDR2 from the germline V gene are SEHNR and FQNEAQ (reference sequence). This CDR3 has 13 residues.

V gene TRBV30 combines with J gene TRBJ2-1; tentatively, D is TRBD2 (7 bases). V lost 2 bases and J 6 bases, leaving 14 bases between the germline ends. The CDR3 spans 14 residues. Germline V gives CDR1 GTSNPN, CDR2 SVGIG (reference sequence). CDR3 sequence: CAWSRGGGINEQFF. In nucleotides, the CDR3 is TGTGCCTGGAGTCGGGGCGGGGGCATCAATGAGCAGTTCTTC.

This rearrangement joins TRBV5-1 to TRBJ2-3; 9 bases agree with TRBD1. Germline CDR1 is SGHRS and CDR2 is YFSETQ. The trim removed 3 bases at V and 3 bases at J, leaving 5 bases unmatched. This CDR3 spans 15 amino acids. Written as DNA, the CDR3 is TGCGCCAGCAGCTCCCGACAGGGGGGAACAGATACGCAGTATTTT. Its translation: CASSSRQGGTDTQYF.

The J gene is TRBJ2-1, the V gene TRBV7-9, with TRBD1 identical over 8 bases. The length of the CDR3 is 16 residues. Per the germline V gene, CDR1 is SEHNR and CDR2 is FQNEAQ (reference sequence). V was pared by 6 bases and J by 4 bases, with 11 bases of the junction left unmatched. The CDR3 sequence is CASSPPPRQGYNEQFF. CDR3 DNA: TGTGCCAGCAGTCCCCCTCCGAGACAGGGGTACAATGAGCAGTTCTTC.

This chain links TRBV10-1 with TRBJ1-1, with 7 positions matching TRBD1. The length of the CDR3 is 14 residues. Germline V CDR1 and CDR2: WNHNN, SYGVQD (reference sequence). Trimming took 5 bases from V and 0 from J; bases not matched to a gene: 3. This chain's CDR3 is CASSRDSVNTEAFF. In nucleotides, the CDR3 is TGCGCCAGCAGTCGGGACAGTGTGAACACTGAAGCTTTCTTT.

The CDR3 reads CASSLTRGSYNEQFF. In nucleotides, the CDR3 is TGTGCCAGCAGCTTAACCAGGGGGTCCTACAATGAGCAGTTCTTC. This chain joins TRBV7-3 and TRBJ2-1; TRBD1 matches at 7 bases. With V trimmed by 0 bases and J by 1 base, 0 bases remained unmatched. CDR3 size: 15 residues. CDR1 is SGHTA and CDR2 is FQGTGA in the germline V gene.

The chain recombines TRBV6-5 with TRBJ2-2; 7 bases align to TRBD1. From germline, CDR1 is MNHEY and CDR2 SVGAGI. The CDR3 totals 11 residues. CDR3 sequence (DNA): TGTGCTACAGGGGCCTACGGGGAGCTGTTTTTT. Amino acids: CATGAYGELFF.

The rearrangement links TRBV11-3 to TRBJ2-5, with 8 bases aligning to TRBD2. The CDR3 sequence is 15 residues long. The germline V gene has CDR1 SGHNT and CDR2 YENEEA. Losses at the gene ends were 5 bases for V and 0 bases for J; bases not matched to a gene: 5. CDR3 protein: CASSQERGYQETQYF. The CDR3 DNA follows: TGTGCCAGCAGCCAGGAGCGGGGGTACCAAGAGACCCAGTACTTC.